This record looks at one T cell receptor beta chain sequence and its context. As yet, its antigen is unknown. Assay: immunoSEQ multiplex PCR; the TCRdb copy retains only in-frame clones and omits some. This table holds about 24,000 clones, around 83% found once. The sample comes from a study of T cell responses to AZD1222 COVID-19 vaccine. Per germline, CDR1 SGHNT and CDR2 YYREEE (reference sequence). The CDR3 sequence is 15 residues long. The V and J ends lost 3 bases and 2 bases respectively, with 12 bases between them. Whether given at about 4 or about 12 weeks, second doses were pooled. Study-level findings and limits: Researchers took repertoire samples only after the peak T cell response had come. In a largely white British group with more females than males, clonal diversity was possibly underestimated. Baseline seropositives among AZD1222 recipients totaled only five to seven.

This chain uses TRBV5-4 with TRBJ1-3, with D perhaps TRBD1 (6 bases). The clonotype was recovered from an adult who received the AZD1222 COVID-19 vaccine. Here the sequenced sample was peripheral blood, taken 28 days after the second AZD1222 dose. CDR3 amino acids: CASSSLGGPGNTIYF. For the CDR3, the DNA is TGTGCCAGCAGCTCGTTGGGGGGGCCTGGAAACACCATATATTTT. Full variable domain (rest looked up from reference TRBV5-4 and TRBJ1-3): ETGVTQSPTHLIKTRGQQVTLRCSSQSGHNTVSWYQQALGQGPQFIFQYYREEENGRGNFPPRFSGLQFPNYSSELNVNALELDDSALYLCASSSLGGPGNTIYFGEGSWLTVV.